This T cell receptor beta chain was observed in a study of blood T cell repertoires in COVID-19. Study summary: Italy, Spain and the United States were the sources of the convalescent and acute COVID-19 samples.

In the original processing: Estimated nucleated cell counts came from reference gene primer amplification. Assay: immunoSEQ multiplex PCR; the TCRdb copy retains only in-frame clones and omits some. The V and J calls and clone size are taken from that table; D and trimming were inferred from the DNA. The sample includes around 200,000 clones, around four fifths of them seen just once. The sequence was collected from a woman aged 80 or over with active or convalescent COVID-19. Sequenced material: peripheral blood.

The CDR3 spells CASSPGQWGYEQYF. CDR3 in DNA: TGTGCCAGCAGCCCCGGACAGTGGGGGTACGAGCAGTACTTC. V and J are TRBV7-2 and TRBJ2-7, with D maybe TRBD1 (6 bases). Trimming took 5 bases from V and 4 from J, leaving 15 bases between them. This CDR3 contains 14 residues. Germline loops: CDR1 SGHTA, CDR2 FQGNSA.